This entry is about one T cell receptor (beta chain). This specimen comes from a study of cytomegalovirus exposure and HLA in healthy donors. V lost 7 bases to trimming and J lost 0 bases; unmatched junction nucleotides: 8. This CDR3 region has 16 residues. Germline V gene lookup returns CDR1 MNHEY and CDR2 SMNVEV (reference sequence). Despite likely unrecorded immune exposures, the donors were nominally healthy at the time of sampling. Researchers ran the PCR with 60 Vbeta and 13 Jbeta primers. Sequenced by immunoSEQ multiplex PCR; TCRdb stores in-frame clones only, minus some. The data contain around 200,000 clones, 60% to 80% of them seen just once; the ten biggest clones take up around 3%.

This sequence was found in a female donor in good health and CMV-seronegative. The chain has TRBV27 and TRBJ1-5, with TRBD1 identical over 8 bases. The sample comprised PBMCs. CDR3 in DNA: TGTGCCAGCAATTTGGACAGGGTATATAGCAATCAGCCCCAGCATTTT. Amino acids: CASNLDRVYSNQPQHF.